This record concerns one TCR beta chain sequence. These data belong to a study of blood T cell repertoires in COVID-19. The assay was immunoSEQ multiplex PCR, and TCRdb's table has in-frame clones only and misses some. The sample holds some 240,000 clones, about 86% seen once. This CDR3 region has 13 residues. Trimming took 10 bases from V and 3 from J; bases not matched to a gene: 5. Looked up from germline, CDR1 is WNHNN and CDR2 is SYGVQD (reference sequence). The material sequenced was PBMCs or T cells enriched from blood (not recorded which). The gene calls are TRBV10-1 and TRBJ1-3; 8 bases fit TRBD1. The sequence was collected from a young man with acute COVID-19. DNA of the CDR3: TGCGCCACTCAAGACAGGGGTGGAAACACCATATATTTT. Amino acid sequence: CATQDRGGNTIYF.